This TCR beta chain stems from a study of shared clonotypes between healthy human individuals. Study context: Every donor yielded three CD4 naive, three CD4 memory, two CD8 naive and one CD8 memory plate.

Into CD45RA+ naive and CD45RA-negative memory subsets, the CD4+ cells were split. The study's findings and limits: When compared with the clonotypes that were shared by all four sorted-subset donors, the non-shared clonotypes turned out to have lower generation probabilities. Among several donors, roughly 5.4% of naive CD4 clonotypes were found in common.

The protocol was immunoSEQ multiplex PCR, while the TCRdb copy is restricted to in-frame clones and leaves out a portion. This sample carries approximately 1,500,000 clones, roughly 96% of them seen once, and the ten largest clones take approximately 1%. To note about this clone: Its matching antigen is unknown.

This CDR3 is built from 13 residues. Germline V gives CDR1 MGHDK, CDR2 SYGVNS. Trimming stripped 1 base from V and 3 bases from J, with 7 bases between. This clonotype was obtained from a young man in good health. The sample comprised naive CD4+ T cells sorted from blood. Subset meaning: CD45RA+ positively selected. The gene calls are TRBV25-1 and TRBJ2-7; no definite D call. This CDR3 reads CASSEFLDYEQYF. CDR3 in DNA: TGTGCCAGCAGTGAATTTCTCGACTACGAGCAGTACTTC.